This TCR beta chain was documented in a study of naive and memory T cell subsets (dated by TCRdb to 2016 to 2017). At the level of the whole study: Sorted naive and memory T cell subsets from peripheral blood were analyzed in the study using a UMI-based, open-source pipeline for TCR alpha and beta sequencing. Complete agreement was observed between the functional CMV T cell responses and the IgG serology results. RNA was DNase-treated and reverse transcribed with TCR constant-region primers, mostly using SuperScript III. Overall study results and their limits: After error correction, only a single occurrence was seen for over 85% of naive TCR sequences, so much steeper abundance distributions were produced than in memory subsets. No ground truth was available to validate the repertoire findings for the naive and memory subsets. A power law was followed by TCR abundance, with an exponent that differed between naive and memory subsets but was consistent across the three individuals. A few larger clonotypes were present in naive repertoires, especially CD8 naive repertoires, and these clonotypes were possibly memory cells re-expressing CD45RA. RNA-based TCR counts may be affected by expression changes linked to T cell activation and differentiation. Clonotypes were defined as single alpha or beta chain sequences, not paired alpha/beta receptors. Gini index rose and Shannon and inverse Simpson diversity fell from naive through CM, EM and EMRA in both CD4 and CD8 cells.

The cysteine opens and the phenylalanine closes a CDR3 of 14 amino acids. Just CDR3 DNA is preserved here, 42 bases in frame from base 1. According to the germline V gene, CDR1 reads SGHVS and CDR2 reads FQNEAQ. V is pared back by 6 bases and J by 1 base, with 10 bases lying between the germline termini. As concerns this clonotype: The specificity of this receptor is unknown. Base qualities were left out, and no much larger clone turns up one base away.

Separate amplification of TCR alpha and beta chain libraries was performed from the second PCR step onward. To determine each donor's CMV status, fresh PBMCs were stimulated overnight with CMV viral lysate, and IFNgamma production from CD4+ T cells was then assessed. CD4 T cells were positively selected with Miltenyi beads, followed by positive selection of CD8 T cells from the CD4-negative fraction. Cells stained for CD3, CD4, CD8, CD45RA, CD27 and a live/dead dye were sorted on a BD Aria II into four subsets by CD45RA and CD27. Blood was obtained from a few healthy volunteers, and the blood from each volunteer was fractionated into CD4 and CD8 T cells and subsequently into four differentiation subsets. Roughly 0.11 L of peripheral blood was collected from each donor, and PBMC were isolated by Ficoll-Paque PLUS density-gradient centrifugation. The sorted cells were lysed in RLT buffer, after which RNA was extracted using a Qiagen RNeasy kit and kept at -80 degrees C.

Library generation was performed with UMI-ligation and nested PCR. An equimolar mix of two oligonucleotides covering both TRBC1 and TRBC2 was used as the beta constant-region primer. The ligated cDNA went through four rounds of PCR with nested alpha and beta constant-region primers together with the SP2 primer. A single-stranded oligonucleotide carrying the SP2 primer and a 12-nucleotide UMI was ligated to the 3' end of the cDNA by T4 RNA ligase 1. Incubation of the ligation reaction lasted roughly 18-25 hours at 16 degrees C. PCR2 was typically performed as a SYBR Green qPCR and was stopped at a predetermined threshold so that over-amplification was prevented. All purifications after the first were performed with Agencourt AMPure XP magnetic beads. Library amounts were measured by Qubit and library quality was assessed on a TapeStation, where the main peak was expected at around 650 bp. Pooled libraries were sequenced on an Illumina MiSeq using v2 2x251 paired-end kits, and typically roughly 0.85-2 million reads were obtained per sample. Libraries were pooled at 4 nM per sample, and roughly 5-7.5% PhiX was added to improve cluster recognition. Concerning the study's data processing: V and J genes were assigned to Demultiplexor-processed FASTQ reads by Decombinator through tag matching, with a single base-pair mismatch being allowed. Collapsinator used UMIs to correct both sequencing errors and frequency errors arising from PCR heterogeneity. TCRs were translated and CDR3s were extracted from the conserved cysteine to the FGXG phenylalanine by CDR3Translator, with non-productive sequences being flagged. Gini, Shannon entropy and inverse Simpson indices were calculated on repertoires subsampled to equal numbers of UMI-defined TCRs. Power-law fits to clonotype abundance distributions were performed by maximum likelihood within the linear range. On one naive CD8 sample, the pipeline and MIGEC gave similar UMI counts, unique TCR numbers and clonal distributions. One analysis removed from the naive repertoire any naive TCRs that were also found in any memory subset from the same donor. A set of 6,000 to 8,000 CMV-associated CDR3 sequences, compiled from VDJdb and a published dataset, was used to search the repertoires. TCRdb reprocessed the public reads (quality trimming at Q25 with fastp, clone calling with MiXCR) and kept in-frame beta chains. Merged by CDR3 protein, the rows form single entries marked with the most common genes and DNA. Clone size and V and J calls follow TCRdb, not the original study. The sample records tens of thousands of distinct CDR3 sequences, about 10% of which are singletons. The ten largest clones add up to about 1.3% of the sample.

The rearrangement joined TRBV7-8 to TRBJ1-5; the best D guess is TRBD1, with 5 bases matching. The sequenced material came from naive CD8+ T cells from blood. The cell subset or site label, read with the paper, signifies: naive T cells, CD45RA high CD27+. The receptor comes from a human donor in good health. The nucleotide sequence is given as TGTGCCAGCAGGATCGGGACCAGCAATCAGCCCCAGCATTTT. This yields the protein CASRIGTSNQPQHF.